This T cell receptor beta chain was sequenced in a study of CD8 T cells in ankylosing spondylitis. In this sample, this clonotype turned up many times. Its matching antigen is unknown. V lost 1 base, J lost 0 bases, and 9 bases lay in between. The germline V gene encodes CDR1 DFQATT and CDR2 SNEGSKA (reference sequence). The CDR3 has 15 amino acids. Study-wide results and caveats: It was reported that disease-linked clones were significantly enriched in matched ankylosing spondylitis synovial fluid.

Quantitative 5'-RACE with molecular barcodes generated TCR beta libraries. TCRdb re-called the 5' RACE reads with MiXCR, one entry per CDR3 protein. The sample carries about 220,000 distinct CDR3 sequences, 10% to 13% recorded once. The V and J genes are TRBV20-1 and TRBJ2-2; tentative D call: TRBD1 (6 bases). What was sequenced was blood, either unsorted or a sorted T cell fraction (not recorded which). The sequence came from a male donor with ankylosing spondylitis or in good health (not recorded which). The CDR3 region is CSARARDTNTGELFF. The CDR3 region has the DNA TGCAGTGCTAGAGCCCGGGACACGAACACCGGGGAGCTGTTTTTT.